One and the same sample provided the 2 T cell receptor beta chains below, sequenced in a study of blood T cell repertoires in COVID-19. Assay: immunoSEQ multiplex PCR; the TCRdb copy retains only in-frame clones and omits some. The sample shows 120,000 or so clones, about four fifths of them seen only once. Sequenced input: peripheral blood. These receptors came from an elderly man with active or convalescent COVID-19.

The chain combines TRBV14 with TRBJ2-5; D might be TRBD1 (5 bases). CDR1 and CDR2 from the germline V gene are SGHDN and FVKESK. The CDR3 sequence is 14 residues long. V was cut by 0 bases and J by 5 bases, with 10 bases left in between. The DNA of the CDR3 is TGTGCCAGCAGCCAAGAACCAGGGCAGGAGACCCAGTACTTC. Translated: CASSQEPGQETQYF.

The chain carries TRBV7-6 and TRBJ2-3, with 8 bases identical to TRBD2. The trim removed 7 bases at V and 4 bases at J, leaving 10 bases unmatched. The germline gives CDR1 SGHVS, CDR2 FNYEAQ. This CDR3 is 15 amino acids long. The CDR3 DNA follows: TGTGCCAGCACCTTTTCAGCCGGGGGGGCAGATACGCAGTATTTT. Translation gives CASTFSAGGADTQYF.